The 20 T cell receptor beta chains below all came from one sample that was sequenced in a study of post-analysis software for immune sequencing data. Study-wide results and caveats: In patients, about five TRBV segments were more frequent than in controls, with TRBV5-6, TRBV5-1 and TRBV20-1 among them.

No antigens are known for them. The TCR beta cDNA libraries carried unique molecular identifiers. TCRdb processed the PCR reads anew with MiXCR; each CDR3 protein has one entry. The table lists 750,000 to 950,000 distinct CDR3 sequences, about 50% of them singletons. Input material: blood. Source of these receptors: a girl aged 5 to 17 with multiple sclerosis.

V gene TRBV2 combines with J gene TRBJ2-1; D is unclear. CDR1 and CDR2 from the germline V gene are SNHLY and FYNNEI. The CDR3 length is 11 residues. V gave up 6 bases and J gave up 10 bases, with 10 bases separating them. As DNA, the CDR3 is TGTGCCAGCAGGGAGCCTAGGGAGCAGTTCTTC. Residues: CASREPREQFF.

The rearrangement links TRBV7-9 to TRBJ2-5, with D perhaps matching TRBD1 or TRBD2 (5 bases each). The DNA matches TRBJ2-7 better at its end, which makes the J call doubtful. The CDR3 spans 11 residues. Germline V gene lookup returns CDR1 SEHNR and CDR2 FQNEAQ (reference sequence). CDR3 in amino acids: CASSNGAEQYF. The CDR3 coding sequence is TGTGCCAGCAGCAACGGGGCCGAGCAGTACTTC.

The chain recombines TRBV2 with TRBJ2-4; 12 nucleotides match TRBD2. The J call may be mistaken, given a closer DNA end match to TRBJ2-7. The CDR3 runs to 17 residues. Germline assignment: CDR1 SNHLY and CDR2 FYNNEI. The CDR3 bases are TGTGCCAGCAGAGGACTAGCGGGAAACCAGGGAAACTACGAGCAGTACTTC. This gives the protein CASRGLAGNQGNYEQYF.

This rearrangement joins TRBV4-2 to TRBJ2-7, with 8 nucleotides matching TRBD2. V shed 3 bases and J 0 bases; nucleotides not matched to a gene: 16. This CDR3 spans 19 amino acids. Germline V gene sequence: CDR1 LGHNA, CDR2 YNFKEQ. CDR3: CASSHPLGGTGTSSYEQYF. CDR3 nucleotides: TGTGCCAGCAGCCATCCTCTCGGGGGGACCGGGACTAGCTCCTACGAGCAGTACTTC.

The chain joins TRBV7-3 to TRBJ2-4; 7 bases map to TRBD2. The DNA end lines up better with TRBJ2-7; the J call may be wrong. The germline V gene has CDR1 SGHTA and CDR2 FQGTGA. This CDR3 comprises 15 residues. CDR3 sequence: CASSLFGGSSYEQYF. CDR3 nucleotides: TGTGCCAGCAGCTTATTCGGGGGGAGCTCCTACGAGCAGTACTTC.

This rearrangement joins TRBV6-1 to TRBJ2-1, with TRBD1 matching 8 bases. Germline V gene data show CDR1 as MNHNS and CDR2 as SASEGT. The CDR3 runs to 14 residues. V dropped 0 bases and J dropped 12; count of bases not matched to a gene: 7. This CDR3 is CASSEALPGGMQFF. In DNA form, the CDR3 reads TGTGCCAGCAGTGAAGCGCTTCCAGGGGGCATGCAGTTCTTC.

The CDR3 DNA reads as TGTGCCAGCAGCCCTAGCGGGGGGCTTTACGAGCAGTACTTC. Residues: CASSPSGGLYEQYF. This chain uses TRBV3-1 with TRBJ2-5, with 11 bases aligning to TRBD2. The end of the DNA is better explained by TRBJ2-7, so the J call may be wrong. The CDR3 has 14 residues. Germline assignment: CDR1 LGHDT and CDR2 YNNKEL (reference sequence).

The V gene is TRBV7-9, the J gene TRBJ2-7; weak D call: TRBD2 (6 bases). Germline V gene sequence: CDR1 SEHNR, CDR2 FQNEAQ (reference sequence). This CDR3 is 18 amino acids long. Trimming took off 1 base at V and 1 base at J, with 20 bases between the two ends. In DNA form, the CDR3 reads TGTGCCAGCAGCTTAGGTGGGGGGACGGGTTTTTTTTCCTACGAGCAGTACTTC. It specifies CASSLGGGTGFFSYEQYF.

V gene TRBV3-1 combines with J gene TRBJ1-2; no clear D. This CDR3 spans 11 amino acids. Trimming left V 9 bases short and J 4 bases short, with 9 bases between. From germline, CDR1 is LGHDT and CDR2 YNNKEL (reference sequence). The CDR3 DNA follows: TGTGCCAGTGCGGGTCCCTATGGCTACACCTTC. The encoded protein is CASAGPYGYTF.

This clonotype has only a few counts. The V call is TRBV7-2, the J call TRBJ2-2, with D possibly matching TRBD2 (6 bases). V lost 5 bases and J 4 bases, leaving 17 bases between the germline ends. Germline values: CDR1 SGHTA, CDR2 FQGNSA. The CDR3 totals 16 residues. CDR3 sequence reads: CASSQGTWRGTGELFF. CDR3 in DNA: TGTGCCAGCAGCCAAGGGACTTGGCGAGGCACCGGGGAGCTGTTTTTT.

This sequence joins TRBV6-6 and TRBJ2-7; 8 bases map to TRBD1. Germline CDR1 and CDR2: MNHNY and SVGAGI (reference sequence). V shed 7 bases and J 5 bases; nucleotides not matched to a gene: 10. The CDR3 sequence is 14 residues long. The CDR3 sequence: CASTKGQGRNEQYF. CDR3 DNA sequence: TGTGCCAGCACCAAAGGACAGGGACGAAACGAGCAGTACTTC.

The chain uses TRBV5-6 and TRBJ2-7; no firm D call. Germline CDR1 and CDR2: SGHDT and YYEEEE. V lost 4 bases to trimming and J lost 2 bases, with 16 bases between them. This CDR3 is built from 15 residues. The CDR3 loop reads CASSPPSSFPYEQYF. The CDR3 DNA reads as TGTGCCAGCAGCCCGCCGAGCAGTTTCCCCTACGAGCAGTACTTC. The full variable domain, in which reference TRBV5-6 and TRBJ2-7 provide the parts outside the CDR3, is DAGVTQSPTHLIKTRGQQVTLRCSPKSGHDTVSWYQQALGQGPQFIFQYYEEEERQRGNFPDRFSGHQFPNYSSELNVNALLLGDSALYLCASSPPSSFPYEQYFGPGTRLTVT.

J is TRBJ1-1 and V is TRBV25-1; possibly TRBD1 for D (5 bases). Per the germline V gene, CDR1 is MGHDK and CDR2 is SYGVNS. V shed 6 bases and J shed 4 bases, with 12 bases lying between them. CDR3 length: 13 residues. Written as DNA, the CDR3 is TGTGCCAGCAGCACTACTGGGGGCACTGAAGCTTTCTTT. Encoded protein: CASSTTGGTEAFF. Full variable domain (outside the CDR3, taken from reference TRBV25-1 and TRBJ1-1): EADIYQTPRYLVIGTGKKITLECSQTMGHDKMYWYQQDPGMELHLIHYSYGVNSTEKGDLSSESTVSRIRTEHFPLTLESARPSHTSQYLCASSTTGGTEAFFGQGTRLTVV.

The chain combines TRBV20-1 with TRBJ2-7; perhaps TRBD1 as D (6 bases). The ends were cut back, 7 bases at V and 8 bases at J, with 15 bases in the middle. From germline, CDR1 is DFQATT and CDR2 SNEGSKA (reference sequence). The CDR3 runs 11 residues. The CDR3 loop reads CSVFRGTKQYF. For the CDR3, the DNA is TGCAGTGTCTTCAGGGGAACAAAGCAGTACTTC.

This clonotype is a singleton in its sample. The J gene is TRBJ1-2, the V gene TRBV20-1; D remains ambiguous. The CDR3 is made up of 12 amino acids. Trimming pared 5 bases from V and 1 base from J, leaving 8 bases between. CDR1 DFQATT and CDR2 SNEGSKA come from the germline V gene (reference sequence). The CDR3 is CSADDGNYGYTF. The CDR3 DNA is TGCAGTGCTGACGACGGTAACTATGGCTACACCTTC.

The J gene is TRBJ2-4, the V gene TRBV27, with 9 bases identical to TRBD1. Germline CDR1 reads MNHEY; CDR2 reads SMNVEV (reference sequence). The V and J ends lost 4 bases and 1 base, in that order; junction bases with no gene match: 5. CDR3 length equals 16 residues. The CDR3 nucleotides read TGTGCCAGCAGTTCCAGCGGACAGGGGGCCAAAAACATTCAGTACTTC. As protein: CASSSSGQGAKNIQYF.

The chain links TRBV2 to TRBJ2-1; D ambiguous. Germline assignment: CDR1 SNHLY and CDR2 FYNNEI. This CDR3 is 15 amino acids long. Trimming left V 5 bases short and J 6 bases short, with 17 bases between. Written as DNA, the CDR3 is TGTGCCAGCAGTCAGATGTCTAGATCCAGCAATGAGCAGTTCTTC. Amino acids: CASSQMSRSSNEQFF. Full variable domain (missing parts from reference TRBV2 and TRBJ2-1): EPEVTQTPSHQVTQMGQEVILRCVPISNHLYFYWYRQILGQKVEFLVSFYNNEISEKSEIFDDQFSVERPDGSNFTLKIRSTKLEDSAMYFCASSQMSRSSNEQFFGPGTRLTVL.

The chain carries TRBV7-9 and TRBJ2-7; perhaps TRBD1 as D (5 bases). Germline V gene data show CDR1 as SEHNR and CDR2 as FQNEAQ (reference sequence). The V gene lost 5 bases and the J gene lost 2 bases, with 16 bases spanning the gap. The CDR3 has 15 amino acids. CDR3 sequence (DNA): TGTGCCAGCAGCCTTTACAGGCAGAATACCTACGAGCAGTACTTC. Its protein product is CASSLYRQNTYEQYF.

The chain uses TRBV10-3 and TRBJ1-2; D unresolved. The length of the CDR3 is 13 residues. The ends were cut back, 6 bases at V and 5 bases at J, with 13 bases in the middle. Germline V gene sequence: CDR1 ENHRY, CDR2 SYGVKD. CDR3 residues: CAISATAGYGYTF. The CDR3 DNA reads as TGTGCCATCAGCGCAACGGCGGGTTATGGCTACACCTTC.

The chain couples TRBV4-2 to TRBJ2-7, with D tentatively TRBD2 (6 bases). V was cut by 3 bases and J by 2 bases, with 20 bases left in between. Germline V lookup: CDR1 LGHNA, CDR2 YNFKEQ. There are 17 residues in the CDR3. The CDR3 reads CASSQDRGTPGAYEQYF. CDR3 nucleotide sequence: TGTGCCAGCAGCCAGGATCGGGGGACTCCGGGGGCCTACGAGCAGTACTTC.